These 13 T cell receptor beta chains were sequenced from one sample in a study of regulatory T cells in long-lasting Graves disease. Arm-PCR with iRepertoire HTBI primers amplified the CDR3 regions for these TCR beta libraries. One entry per CDR3 protein, called by TCRdb with MiXCR from the multiplex PCR reads. This table has about 460,000 distinct CDR3 sequences, 20% to 25% appearing once. Regarding time point: persistent/refractory GD, antithyroid drugs over 5 years with positive TRAb. Following extraction of RNA from PBMCs, that RNA was used to make the TCR library. This sample comprised peripheral blood mononuclear cells (PBMCs), obtained when the disease was refractory, from a patient treated with antithyroid drugs. The receptors were sampled from a female donor with Graves disease.

Of note for this clonotype: Without the conserved terminal phenylalanine or tryptophan, this CDR3 likely stems from a read error. The chain employs TRBV20-1 and TRBJ1-5, with 9 bases lining up with TRBD1. J was trimmed by 2 bases and V by 3 bases; bases with no gene match: 5. The germline CDR1 and CDR2 sequences are DFQATT and SNEGSKA (reference sequence). The CDR3 has 15 amino acids. The DNA of the CDR3 is TGCAGTGCTAGTTCGGGACAGGGAGGCAATCAGCCCCAGCATCTT. It specifies CSASSGQGGNQPQHL.

The genes are TRBV6-9 and TRBJ1-6, with 8 bases that match TRBD1. The J segment lost 10 bases and the V segment lost 3 bases, leaving 5 bases of the junction unmatched. CDR3 length equals 14 residues. Germline V gene lookup returns CDR1 MNHGY and CDR2 SVAAGI. The CDR3 nucleotides read TGTGCCAGCAGTTACAACAGGGGGGACTCACCCCTCCACTTT. Amino acids: CASSYNRGDSPLHF.

This clonotype was recorded many times. The chain combines TRBV29-1 with TRBJ1-5; 7 bases map to TRBD1. From germline, CDR1 is SQVTM and CDR2 ANQGSEA. This CDR3 has 14 amino acids. V trimming: 4 bases; J trimming: 2 bases; junction bases outside the gene matches: 5. This chain's CDR3 is CSVAEGAGNQPQHF. The CDR3 region has the DNA TGCAGCGTTGCGGAGGGGGCTGGCAATCAGCCCCAGCATTTT.

This clonotype appeared many times. J is TRBJ1-1 and V is TRBV2, with 7 bases aligning to TRBD1. Unmatched junction bases numbered 7, after V lost 7 bases and J lost 5 bases. Germline V gene sequence: CDR1 SNHLY, CDR2 FYNNEI. The CDR3 is 13 amino acids. The CDR3: CASKMTGRTEAFF. The CDR3 nucleotides read TGTGCCAGCAAGATGACAGGGCGGACTGAAGCTTTCTTT.

J is TRBJ2-3 and V is TRBV6-8; a weak D match, TRBD1 (5 bases). Germline assignment: CDR1 MNHGY and CDR2 SAAAGT. The CDR3 runs to 16 residues. The V end was cut by 7 bases, the J end by 2 bases, with 19 bases between. CDR3 nucleotides: TGTGCCAGCAATCTATTACAGGCAGAGACCACAGATACGCAGTATTTT. This encodes CASNLLQAETTDTQYF.

The table lists this clonotype with a few counts. The J gene is TRBJ2-7, the V gene TRBV30; D not certain. From germline, CDR1 is GTSNPN and CDR2 SVGIG (reference sequence). The CDR3 spans 13 residues. Trimming cost V 2 bases and J 3 bases, with 11 bases left between them. The CDR3 here is CAWSPKDHYEQYF. CDR3 nucleotide sequence: TGTGCCTGGAGTCCAAAAGACCACTACGAGCAGTACTTC.

This clonotype was seen only a few times. V gene TRBV3-1 combines with J gene TRBJ2-7, with 11 bases identical to TRBD1. The CDR3 runs to 15 residues. CDR1 and CDR2 (germline): LGHDT, YNNKEL (reference sequence). V lost 4 bases, J lost 5 bases, and 7 bases stayed unmatched. In DNA form, the CDR3 reads TGTGCCAGCAGCCCTCGGACAGGGGGCGTCGACGAGCAGTACTTC. Translated, it gives CASSPRTGGVDEQYF.

V and J are TRBV10-3 and TRBJ1-5, with D unresolved. CDR3 length: 14 residues. The V end lost 4 bases, the J end lost 1 base, and 8 bases lay between the germline ends. Germline-derived CDR1 and CDR2 are ENHRY and SYGVKD. CDR3 loop: CAISAGGSNQPQHF. The DNA of the CDR3 is TGTGCCATCAGTGCAGGTGGAAGCAATCAGCCCCAGCATTTT.

This clonotype appeared once. The chain uses TRBV18 and TRBJ2-5, with 7 nucleotides matching TRBD1. The CDR3 runs to 15 residues. The germline CDR1 and CDR2 sequences are KGHSH and LQKENI. Trimming at V came to 2 bases and at J to 1 base, leaving 4 bases not matched to a gene. CDR3 in DNA: TGTGCCAGCTCACCATCGGACAGGCTCCAAGAGACCCAGTACTTC. This gives the protein CASSPSDRLQETQYF.

This chain links TRBV12-3 or TRBV12-4 with TRBJ2-1, with D possibly being TRBD2 (5 bases). CDR3 length equals 14 residues. Trimming stripped 5 bases from V and 3 bases from J, with 11 bases between. The CDR3 DNA is TGTGCCAGCAGTCTTAGCGCGAACTACAATGAGCAGTTCTTC. As protein: CASSLSANYNEQFF.

There are a few counts of this clonotype. The genes are TRBV7-2 and TRBJ1-5; possible D gene TRBD1, 5 bases. This CDR3 comprises 16 residues. The germline V gene encodes CDR1 SGHTA and CDR2 FQGNSA. V dropped 1 base and J dropped 2 bases, with 12 bases sitting between them. Here the CDR3 reads CASSLVGTGGNQPQHF. DNA for the CDR3: TGTGCCAGCAGCTTAGTCGGGACGGGTGGCAATCAGCCCCAGCATTTT.

This clonotype was seen many times. The chain employs TRBV12-3 or TRBV12-4 and TRBJ1-4; a weak D match, TRBD1 (5 bases). V gave up 6 bases and J gave up 8 bases, with 19 bases separating them. This CDR3 is 15 amino acids long. The CDR3 coding sequence is TGTGCCAGCAGCCCTGGGGGAAGGGTAGGAGAAAAACTGTTTTTT. This encodes CASSPGGRVGEKLFF.

There are many counts of this clonotype. The genes are TRBV5-1 and TRBJ1-5, with no clear D. CDR1 SGHRS and CDR2 YFSETQ come from the germline V gene. Trimming removed 4 bases from V and 1 base from J, with 6 bases in between. CDR3 length equals 13 residues. The CDR3 region has the DNA TGCGCCAGCAGCGTTATGAGCAATCAGCCCCAGCATTTT. Its protein product is CASSVMSNQPQHF.